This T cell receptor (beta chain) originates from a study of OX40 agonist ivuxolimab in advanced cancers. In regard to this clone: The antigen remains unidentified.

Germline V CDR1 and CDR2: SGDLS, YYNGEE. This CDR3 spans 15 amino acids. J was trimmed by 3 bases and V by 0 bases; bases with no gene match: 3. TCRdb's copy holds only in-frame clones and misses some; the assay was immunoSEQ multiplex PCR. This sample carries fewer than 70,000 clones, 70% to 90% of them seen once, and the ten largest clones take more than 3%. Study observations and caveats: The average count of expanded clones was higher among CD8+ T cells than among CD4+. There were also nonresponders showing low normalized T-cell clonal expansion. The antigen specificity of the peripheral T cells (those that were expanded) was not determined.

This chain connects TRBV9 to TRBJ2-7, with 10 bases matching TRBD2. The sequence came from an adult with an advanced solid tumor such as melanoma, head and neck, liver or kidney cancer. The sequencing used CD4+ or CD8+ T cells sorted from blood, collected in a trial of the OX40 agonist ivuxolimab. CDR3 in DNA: TGTGCCAGCAGCGTAGACCCTAGCGGGGGCTACGAGCAGTACTTC. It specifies CASSVDPSGGYEQYF.